This TCR beta chain was documented in a study of blood T cells in healthy people across ages. This CDR3 has 16 amino acids. Germline loops: CDR1 ENHRY, CDR2 SYGVKD. V dropped 5 bases and J dropped 1 base, with 12 bases sitting between them. Primed by a sample-barcoded 5' primer and a J-beta primer mix, a second PCR proceeded for 7 to 11 cycles. All cDNA molecules were each tagged by a template-switch adaptor with 12 random nucleotides. MiXCR was run by TCRdb on the 5' RACE reads, yielding one entry per CDR3 protein. The sample carries 550,000 to 700,000 distinct CDR3 sequences, about 26% recorded once. A few counts support this clonotype. No fewer than 5.5 micrograms of total RNA were isolated from every sample.

Material: blood. The rearrangement links TRBV10-3 to TRBJ2-6; the D gene is possibly TRBD1 (6 bases). The origin of this receptor is a woman aged 70-85 years in good health. CDR3 amino acids: CAISPGQYSGANVLTF. CDR3 DNA sequence: TGTGCCATCAGTCCGGGACAATATTCTGGGGCCAACGTCCTGACTTTC.